A selection of T cell receptor beta chains follows, all from one sample in a study of cytomegalovirus exposure and HLA in healthy donors. The method was immunoSEQ multiplex PCR; TCRdb's version includes in-frame clones alone and lacks a portion of them. Here the sample table reports over 100,000 clones. Sequencing used PBMCs. The receptors were gathered from a young man in good health and CMV-seronegative. The CDR3 runs from the conserved cysteine through the conserved F or W. The order of the fields is V gene, D gene, CDR3 length, J gene, CDR3 protein, CDR3 DNA. A D gene is named only where the DNA matches it firmly.

V: TRBV5-1; D: -; length: 14; J: TRBJ2-1; CDR3: CASTTGSSYNEQFF; DNA: TGCGCCAGCACAACAGGGAGCTCCTACAATGAGCAGTTCTTC
V: TRBV5-6; D: -; length: 15; J: TRBJ2-1; CDR3: CASRTQGITYNEQFF; DNA: TGTGCCAGCAGGACACAGGGCATTACCTACAATGAGCAGTTCTTC
V: TRBV6-5; D: TRBD1; length: 15; J: TRBJ1-6; CDR3: CAGGTGSSYNSPLHF; DNA: TGTGCCGGCGGGACAGGGAGCTCCTATAATTCACCCCTCCACTTT
V: TRBV25-1; D: -; length: 14; J: TRBJ1-1; CDR3: CASSQDRENTEAFF; DNA: TGTGCCAGCAGTCAGGACAGAGAGAACACTGAAGCTTTCTTT
V: TRBV6-6; D: -; length: 16; J: TRBJ2-7; CDR3: CASSYQAYPPSDEQYF; DNA: TGTGCCAGCAGTTACCAAGCTTACCCCCCGAGCGACGAGCAGTACTTC
V: TRBV5-5; D: -; length: 14; J: TRBJ2-7; CDR3: CASSLDRAVYEQYF; DNA: TGTGCCAGCAGCTTGGACCGAGCGGTCTACGAGCAGTACTTC
V: TRBV28; D: -; length: 14; J: TRBJ2-7; CDR3: CASSLPTVSYEQYF; DNA: TGTGCCAGCAGTCTCCCTACAGTCTCCTACGAGCAGTACTTC
V: TRBV6-1; D: -; length: 13; J: TRBJ2-5; CDR3: CASTGTAGSTQYF; DNA: TGTGCCAGCACGGGGACAGCGGGTTCGACCCAGTACTTC
V: TRBV6-1; D: -; length: 11; J: TRBJ1-1; CDR3: CASRVELEAFF; DNA: TGTGCCAGCAGGGTTGAGCTTGAAGCTTTCTTT
V: TRBV15; D: TRBD1; length: 15; J: TRBJ1-6; CDR3: CATSRRTGSNSPLHF; DNA: TGTGCCACCAGCAGACGGACAGGGTCTAATTCACCCCTCCACTTT
V: TRBV5-1; D: TRBD1; length: 14; J: TRBJ2-7; CDR3: CASSLQGAIYEQYF; DNA: TGCGCCAGCAGCCTACAGGGGGCGATCTACGAGCAGTACTTC
V: TRBV29-1; D: TRBD1; length: 14; J: TRBJ1-1; CDR3: CSVDPGTGNTEAFF; DNA: TGCAGCGTTGATCCCGGGACAGGGAACACTGAAGCTTTCTTT
V: TRBV15; D: -; length: 13; J: TRBJ1-3; CDR3: CATRRGSGNTIYF; DNA: TGTGCCACCAGACGCGGCTCTGGAAACACCATATATTTT
V: TRBV19; D: -; length: 12; J: TRBJ2-3; CDR3: CASSTTSNTQYF; DNA: TGTGCCAGTAGTACGACATCAAATACGCAGTATTTT
V: TRBV9; D: TRBD1; length: 15; J: TRBJ2-5; CDR3: CASSAGQGAGETQYF; DNA: TGTGCCAGCAGCGCCGGACAGGGGGCCGGAGAGACCCAGTACTTC
V: TRBV30; D: -; length: 13; J: TRBJ1-1; CDR3: CAWSLSGTSEAFF; DNA: TGTGCCTGGAGCCTATCCGGGACAAGTGAAGCTTTCTTT
V: TRBV7-3; D: -; length: 13; J: TRBJ2-7; CDR3: CASSFLGSYEQYF; DNA: TGTGCCAGCAGCTTCCTGGGGAGCTACGAGCAGTACTTC
V: TRBV28; D: TRBD2; length: 15; J: TRBJ2-5; CDR3: CASSNSGGMLETQYF; DNA: TGTGCCAGCAGCAATAGCGGGGGCATGTTGGAGACCCAGTACTTC
V: TRBV7-2; D: -; length: 14; J: TRBJ1-1; CDR3: CASSLGGPGTEAFF; DNA: TGTGCCAGCAGCTTGGGGGGGCCGGGCACTGAAGCTTTCTTT
V: TRBV7-9; D: -; length: 15; J: TRBJ1-1; CDR3: CASRSEVTGNTEAFF; DNA: TGTGCCAGCAGATCTGAGGTCACAGGGAACACTGAAGCTTTCTTT
V: TRBV7-9; D: TRBD1; length: 15; J: TRBJ1-5; CDR3: CASSSAGTANQPQHF; DNA: TGTGCCAGCAGCTCCGCCGGGACAGCTAATCAGCCCCAGCATTTT
V: TRBV5-1; D: TRBD2; length: 15; J: TRBJ2-3; CDR3: CASSLFGGGTDTQYF; DNA: TGCGCCAGCAGCTTATTCGGGGGGGGCACAGATACGCAGTATTTT
V: TRBV10-3; D: TRBD2; length: 16; J: TRBJ2-7; CDR3: CAIKDRTSGELYEQYF; DNA: TGTGCCATCAAGGACAGGACTAGCGGGGAGCTTTACGAGCAGTACTTC
V: TRBV1; D: -; length: 17; J: TRBJ2-1; CDR3: CTSSGRLAGRSYNEQFF; DNA: TGCACCAGCAGCGGGAGACTAGCGGGGCGATCCTACAATGAGCAGTTCTTC
V: TRBV18; D: -; length: 16; J: TRBJ1-3; CDR3: CASSLGGERLGNTIYF; DNA: TGTGCCAGCTCCCTGGGAGGGGAACGTCTCGGAAACACCATATATTTT
V: TRBV6-5; D: -; length: 14; J: TRBJ1-4; CDR3: CATTRGGTNEKLFF; DNA: TGTGCCACCACCCGCGGGGGAACTAATGAAAAACTGTTTTTT
V: TRBV19; D: TRBD2; length: 15; J: TRBJ2-3; CDR3: CASSLEGRGTDTQYF; DNA: TGTGCCAGTAGTCTCGAAGGGAGGGGCACAGATACGCAGTATTTT
V: TRBV7-6; D: -; length: 13; J: TRBJ1-4; CDR3: CASSLKTGEKLFF; DNA: TGTGCCAGCAGCTTAAAGACAGGTGAAAAACTGTTTTTT
V: TRBV7-3; D: -; length: 12; J: TRBJ2-3; CDR3: CASSLTGDTQYF; DNA: TGTGCCAGCAGCTTGACTGGGGATACGCAGTATTTT
V: TRBV7-3; D: -; length: 13; J: TRBJ2-2; CDR3: CASSPTASGELFF; DNA: TGTGCCAGCAGCCCGACTGCGAGCGGGGAGCTGTTTTTT
V: TRBV5-1; D: TRBD1; length: 14; J: TRBJ1-6; CDR3: CASSAGQGDSPLHF; DNA: TGCGCCAGCAGCGCGGGACAGGGAGATTCACCCCTCCACTTT
V: TRBV9; D: -; length: 14; J: TRBJ2-7; CDR3: CASSVGQGDYEQYF; DNA: TGTGCCAGCAGCGTAGGTCAAGGGGACTACGAGCAGTACTTC
V: TRBV5-1; D: TRBD1; length: 14; J: TRBJ2-5; CDR3: CASSTQGVGETQYF; DNA: TGCGCCAGCAGTACCCAGGGGGTCGGGGAGACCCAGTACTTC
V: TRBV12-5; D: -; length: 15; J: TRBJ2-2; CDR3: CASGLVSGYTGELFF; DNA: TGTGCTAGTGGTTTGGTCTCAGGGTACACCGGGGAGCTGTTTTTT
V: TRBV15; D: -; length: 11; J: TRBJ1-2; CDR3: CATSSLRVRTF; DNA: TGTGCCACCAGCAGCCTCAGGGTGAGGACCTTC
V: TRBV7-9; D: TRBD1; length: 15; J: TRBJ1-1; CDR3: CASSTRTGWATEAFF; DNA: TGTGCCAGCAGCACTAGGACAGGGTGGGCCACTGAAGCTTTCTTT
V: TRBV5-1; D: TRBD1; length: 13; J: TRBJ2-3; CDR3: CASQGQGADTQYF; DNA: TGCGCCAGCCAGGGACAGGGGGCAGATACGCAGTATTTT
V: TRBV5-4; D: TRBD1; length: 15; J: TRBJ2-7; CDR3: CASSSQGDSSYEQYF; DNA: TGTGCCAGCAGTTCACAGGGGGACTCCTCCTACGAGCAGTACTTC
V: TRBV19; D: -; length: 14; J: TRBJ1-1; CDR3: CASRRGLENTEAFF; DNA: TGTGCCAGTAGGCGGGGTTTGGAGAACACTGAAGCTTTCTTT
V: TRBV7-3; D: -; length: 13; J: TRBJ2-5; CDR3: CASSLRTQETQYF; DNA: TGTGCCAGCAGCTTGAGGACACAAGAGACCCAGTACTTC
V: TRBV10-3; D: TRBD2; length: 15; J: TRBJ2-1; CDR3: CAISNLAGAHNEQFF; DNA: TGTGCCATCAGTAACCTAGCGGGGGCCCACAATGAGCAGTTCTTC
V: TRBV9; D: TRBD2; length: 15; J: TRBJ2-5; CDR3: CASSVEDGGEETQYF; DNA: TGTGCCAGCAGCGTAGAAGACGGGGGGGAGGAGACCCAGTACTTC
V: TRBV20-1; D: -; length: 9; J: TRBJ2-5; CDR3: CSAGETQYF; DNA: TGCAGTGCTGGCGAGACCCAGTACTTC
V: TRBV4-2; D: TRBD2; length: 17; J: TRBJ2-3; CDR3: CASSQDSSSGTEKTQYF; DNA: TGTGCCAGCAGCCAAGATAGTTCTAGCGGTACAGAGAAGACGCAGTATTTT
V: TRBV28; D: -; length: 14; J: TRBJ1-2; CDR3: CASYQRAGFYGYTF; DNA: TGTGCCAGCTATCAAAGGGCGGGGTTCTACGGCTACACCTTC
V: TRBV4-1; D: TRBD2; length: 16; J: TRBJ2-7; CDR3: CASSQEGLTNAYEQYF; DNA: TGCGCCAGCAGCCAAGAGGGACTAACCAATGCCTACGAGCAGTACTTC
V: TRBV5-4; D: TRBD2; length: 16; J: TRBJ2-5; CDR3: CASSLGLAGGGETQYF; DNA: TGTGCCAGCAGCTTGGGGCTAGCGGGGGGAGGAGAGACCCAGTACTTC
V: TRBV10-3; D: TRBD1; length: 16; J: TRBJ1-5; CDR3: CAKQGALTYSNQPQHF; DNA: TGTGCCAAGCAGGGGGCTCTAACCTATAGCAATCAGCCCCAGCATTTT
V: TRBV6-5; D: -; length: 14; J: TRBJ2-7; CDR3: CASSYGPGTYEQYF; DNA: TGTGCCAGCAGTTACGGGCCGGGAACCTACGAGCAGTACTTC
V: TRBV5-5; D: TRBD1; length: 16; J: TRBJ1-5; CDR3: CASSLTGTGASQPQHF; DNA: TGTGCCAGCAGCCTGACCGGGACAGGGGCCAGTCAGCCCCAGCATTTT
V: TRBV4-1; D: TRBD2; length: 17; J: TRBJ2-1; CDR3: CASSLRPGLAGTNEQFF; DNA: TGCGCCAGCAGCCTCAGGCCGGGACTAGCGGGGACGAATGAGCAGTTCTTC
V: TRBV5-1; D: -; length: 15; J: TRBJ2-3; CDR3: CASSSIGTSTDTQYF; DNA: TGCGCCAGCAGCTCGATCGGGACTAGCACAGATACGCAGTATTTT
V: TRBV19; D: -; length: 12; J: TRBJ1-5; CDR3: CASSISGAAQHF; DNA: TGTGCCAGTAGTATATCGGGAGCGGCCCAGCATTTT
V: TRBV7-9; D: -; length: 19; J: TRBJ1-1; CDR3: CASSLGSMAGANLNTEAFF; DNA: TGTGCCAGCAGCTTAGGCAGTATGGCAGGGGCAAATTTGAACACTGAAGCTTTCTTT
V: TRBV19; D: TRBD1; length: 15; J: TRBJ2-2; CDR3: CASKERGQATGELFF; DNA: TGTGCCAGTAAGGAAAGGGGGCAGGCCACCGGGGAGCTGTTTTTT
V: TRBV5-1; D: -; length: 15; J: TRBJ2-7; CDR3: CASSLSPPSSYEQYF; DNA: TGCGCCAGCAGCTTATCCCCTCCGAGCTCCTACGAGCAGTACTTC
V: TRBV6-6; D: TRBD2; length: 14; J: TRBJ2-1; CDR3: CASTRGGARNEQFF; DNA: TGTGCCAGCACCCGCGGGGGGGCGAGGAATGAGCAGTTCTTC
V: TRBV5-6; D: -; length: 15; J: TRBJ2-7; CDR3: CASSFWTGTSYEQYF; DNA: TGTGCCAGCAGCTTTTGGACGGGAACCTCCTACGAGCAGTACTTC
V: TRBV5-6; D: TRBD1; length: 14; J: TRBJ2-3; CDR3: CASIRTGGEDTQYF; DNA: TGTGCCAGCATCCGGACAGGGGGGGAAGATACGCAGTATTTT
V: TRBV5-6; D: TRBD2; length: 16; J: TRBJ2-2; CDR3: CASSYETSGYTGELFF; DNA: TGTGCCAGCAGCTACGAGACTAGCGGGTACACCGGGGAGCTGTTTTTT